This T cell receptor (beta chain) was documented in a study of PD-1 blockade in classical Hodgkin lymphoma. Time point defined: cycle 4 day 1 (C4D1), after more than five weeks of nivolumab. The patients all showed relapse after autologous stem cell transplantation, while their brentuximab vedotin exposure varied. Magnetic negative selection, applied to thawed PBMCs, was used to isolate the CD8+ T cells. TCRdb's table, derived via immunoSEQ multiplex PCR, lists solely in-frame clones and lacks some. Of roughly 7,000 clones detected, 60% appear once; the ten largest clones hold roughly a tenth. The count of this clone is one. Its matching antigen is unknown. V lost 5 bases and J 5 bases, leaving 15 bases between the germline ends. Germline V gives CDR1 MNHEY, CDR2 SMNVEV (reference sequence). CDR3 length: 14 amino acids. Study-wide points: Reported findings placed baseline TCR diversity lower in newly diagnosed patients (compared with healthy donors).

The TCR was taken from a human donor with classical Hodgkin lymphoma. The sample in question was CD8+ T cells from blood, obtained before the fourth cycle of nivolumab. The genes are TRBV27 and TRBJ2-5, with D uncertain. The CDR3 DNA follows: TGTGCCAGCAGTCCATCGACCCTAGGGGAGACCCAGTACTTC. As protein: CASSPSTLGETQYF.